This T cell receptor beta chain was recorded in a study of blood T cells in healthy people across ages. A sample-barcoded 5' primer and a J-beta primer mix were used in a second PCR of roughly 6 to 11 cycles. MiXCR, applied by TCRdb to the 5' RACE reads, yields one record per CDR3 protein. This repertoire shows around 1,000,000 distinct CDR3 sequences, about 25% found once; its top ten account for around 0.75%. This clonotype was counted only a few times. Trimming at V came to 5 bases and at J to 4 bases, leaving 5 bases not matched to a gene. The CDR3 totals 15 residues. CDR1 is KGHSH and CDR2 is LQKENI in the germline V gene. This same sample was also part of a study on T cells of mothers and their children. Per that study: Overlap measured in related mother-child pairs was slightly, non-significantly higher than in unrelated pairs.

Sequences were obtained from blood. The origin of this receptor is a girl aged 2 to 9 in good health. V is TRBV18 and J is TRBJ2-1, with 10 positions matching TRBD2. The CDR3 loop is CASSVLAGEYNEQFF. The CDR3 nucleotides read TGTGCCAGCTCAGTGCTAGCGGGAGAGTACAATGAGCAGTTCTTC.